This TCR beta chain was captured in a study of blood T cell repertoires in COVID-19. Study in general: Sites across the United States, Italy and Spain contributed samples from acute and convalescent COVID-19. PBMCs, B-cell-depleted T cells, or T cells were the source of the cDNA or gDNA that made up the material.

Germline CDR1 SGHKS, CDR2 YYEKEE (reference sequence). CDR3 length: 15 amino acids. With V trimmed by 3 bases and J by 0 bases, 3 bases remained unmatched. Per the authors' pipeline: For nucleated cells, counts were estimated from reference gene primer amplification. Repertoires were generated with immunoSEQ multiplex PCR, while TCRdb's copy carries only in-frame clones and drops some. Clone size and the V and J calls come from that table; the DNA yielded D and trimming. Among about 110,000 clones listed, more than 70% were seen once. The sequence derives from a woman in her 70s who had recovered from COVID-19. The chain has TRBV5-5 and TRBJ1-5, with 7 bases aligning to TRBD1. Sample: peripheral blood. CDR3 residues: CASSSTGSSNQPQHF. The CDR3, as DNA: TGTGCCAGCAGCTCGACAGGGAGTAGCAATCAGCCCCAGCATTTT.